This TCR beta chain is drawn from a study of blood T cell repertoires in COVID-19. Study context: Sites in the United States, Italy and Spain provided acute and convalescent COVID-19 samples. Sources were T cells, B-cell-depleted T cells, or PBMCs; the material itself was cDNA or gDNA.

This CDR3 has 11 amino acids. Trimming shortened V by 2 bases and J by 8 bases, and 6 bases separated the two germline ends. In the authors' workflow: How many nucleated cells were present was estimated from reference gene primer amplification. The data were produced by immunoSEQ multiplex PCR, yet TCRdb's version contains in-frame clones alone and is incomplete. Clone size and the V and J calls come from that table; the DNA yielded D and trimming. The repertoire holds 14,000 or so clones, with more than 65% as singletons. The V gene is TRBV12-3 or TRBV12-4, the J gene TRBJ1-1, with D unresolved. Sequenced input: peripheral blood. This clonotype was sampled from a human donor in a cohort sampled during active COVID-19. CDR3 in amino acids: CASSLWREAFF. The CDR3 DNA reads TGTGCCAGCAGTTTATGGAGAGAAGCTTTCTTT.